This T cell receptor (beta chain) was sequenced for a study of neurological immune-mediated disorders. It was by 5'RACE with 10-nucleotide random UMIs that the cDNA was made. Each CDR3 protein gets one entry after TCRdb re-called the 5' RACE reads with MiXCR. The profile shows about 57,000 distinct CDR3 sequences, around 10% of them singletons. Broader study findings: Patients with HTLV-1-associated myelopathy showed the most TCR clonal expansion. Those with multiple sclerosis showed the least, falling below healthy controls. Because no CDR3 amino acid sequences were shared across subjects by expanded clones, private repertoires were suggested in all groups.

Trimming removed 6 bases from V and 8 bases from J, with 10 bases in between. The CDR3 length is 12 residues. Germline assignment: CDR1 SGHAT and CDR2 FQNNGV. This clonotype has a count of ten or more. As yet, its antigen is unknown. Time point meaning: longitudinal time-point 1 (baseline). Sequenced material: PBMCs. The chain recombines TRBV11-2 with TRBJ2-2; no clear D. The sequence was obtained from a male donor with HTLV-1-associated myelopathy (HAM/TSP). CDR3 sequence reads: CASSLFEGELFF. The CDR3 DNA is TGTGCCAGCAGTCTATTTGAGGGGGAGCTGTTTTTT.